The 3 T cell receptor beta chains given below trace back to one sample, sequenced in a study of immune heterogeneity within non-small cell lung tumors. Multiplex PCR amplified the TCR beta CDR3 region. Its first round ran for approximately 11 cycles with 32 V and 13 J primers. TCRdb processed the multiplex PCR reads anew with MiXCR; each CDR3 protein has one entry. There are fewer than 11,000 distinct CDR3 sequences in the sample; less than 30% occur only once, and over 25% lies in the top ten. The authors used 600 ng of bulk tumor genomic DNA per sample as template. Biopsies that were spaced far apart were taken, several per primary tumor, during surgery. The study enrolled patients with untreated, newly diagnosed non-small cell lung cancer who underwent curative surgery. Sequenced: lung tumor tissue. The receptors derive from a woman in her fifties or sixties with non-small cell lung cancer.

CDR3 loop: CASSRDLLQPQHF. The CDR3 bases are TGTGCCAGTAGTAGGGACCTACTTCAGCCCCAGCATTTT. This chain links TRBV19 with TRBJ1-5, with D perhaps matching TRBD1 (5 bases). The CDR3 has 13 amino acids. CDR1 LNHDA and CDR2 SQIVND come from the germline V gene (reference sequence). Trimming took off 4 bases at V and 6 bases at J, with 10 bases between the two ends.

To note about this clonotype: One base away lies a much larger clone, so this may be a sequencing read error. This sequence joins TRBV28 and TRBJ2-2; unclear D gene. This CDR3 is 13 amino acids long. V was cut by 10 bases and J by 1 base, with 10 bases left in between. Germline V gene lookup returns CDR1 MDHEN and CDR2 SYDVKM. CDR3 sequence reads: CAIIDKNTGELFF. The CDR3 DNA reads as TGTGCCATCATAGATAAGAACACCGGGGAGCTGTTTTTT.

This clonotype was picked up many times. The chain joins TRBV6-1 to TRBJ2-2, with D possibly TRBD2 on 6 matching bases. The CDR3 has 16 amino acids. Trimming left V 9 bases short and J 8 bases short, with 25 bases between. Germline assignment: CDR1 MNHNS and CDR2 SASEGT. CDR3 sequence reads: CASCGVPTPAGGELFF. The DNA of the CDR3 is TGTGCCAGTTGCGGGGTACCTACACCGGCGGGTGGGGAGCTGTTTTTT.